This record covers a single T cell receptor (beta chain). The antigen remains undetermined. One entry per CDR3 protein results from TCRdb running MiXCR on the 5' RACE reads. The sample holds some 460,000 distinct CDR3 sequences; about 14% are singletons and the top ten take roughly 0.56%. This sample was included in a study of identical twins. The study, taken as a whole, reports: Zero-insertion analyses could be partly confounded by invariant MAIT and iNKT cells. Cross-sectional statistics underpinned the conclusions; the same donors were not followed.

A further study also used this sample, focusing on yellow fever vaccine responses in identical twins.

This TCR was recovered from a woman aged 18-35 years in good health. Sequences were obtained from CD4+ T cells sorted from blood.

CDR3 nucleotides: TGTGCCAGCAGCTTAGTCCCTAGCGGGGGGGCCGGAACCGGGGAGCTGTTTTTT. Translating it yields CASSLVPSGGAGTGELFF. The chain joins TRBV11-2 to TRBJ2-2, with 12 bases fitting TRBD2. The CDR3 loop spans 18 amino acids. V lost 1 base to trimming and J lost 5 bases; unmatched junction nucleotides: 8. Germline V gives CDR1 SGHAT, CDR2 FQNNGV.